This T cell receptor beta chain was retrieved from a study of blood T cell repertoires in COVID-19. V gave up 2 bases and J gave up 5 bases; unmatched junction bases: 6. The length of the CDR3 is 16 residues. Germline CDR1 and CDR2: SGHAT and FQDESV (reference sequence). Assay: immunoSEQ multiplex PCR; the TCRdb copy retains only in-frame clones and omits some. Of about 200,000 clones in the sample, approximately 78% were seen once. This sequence originates from a woman of 80 years or more with COVID-19, enrolled during active disease. This chain links TRBV11-1 with TRBJ1-4; the match to TRBD1 covers 9 bases. Sequencing was done on a sample of peripheral blood. CDR3 DNA: TGTGCCAGCAGCTTATCGCCGGGACAGGGCAATGAAAAACTGTTTTTT. It translates to CASSLSPGQGNEKLFF.